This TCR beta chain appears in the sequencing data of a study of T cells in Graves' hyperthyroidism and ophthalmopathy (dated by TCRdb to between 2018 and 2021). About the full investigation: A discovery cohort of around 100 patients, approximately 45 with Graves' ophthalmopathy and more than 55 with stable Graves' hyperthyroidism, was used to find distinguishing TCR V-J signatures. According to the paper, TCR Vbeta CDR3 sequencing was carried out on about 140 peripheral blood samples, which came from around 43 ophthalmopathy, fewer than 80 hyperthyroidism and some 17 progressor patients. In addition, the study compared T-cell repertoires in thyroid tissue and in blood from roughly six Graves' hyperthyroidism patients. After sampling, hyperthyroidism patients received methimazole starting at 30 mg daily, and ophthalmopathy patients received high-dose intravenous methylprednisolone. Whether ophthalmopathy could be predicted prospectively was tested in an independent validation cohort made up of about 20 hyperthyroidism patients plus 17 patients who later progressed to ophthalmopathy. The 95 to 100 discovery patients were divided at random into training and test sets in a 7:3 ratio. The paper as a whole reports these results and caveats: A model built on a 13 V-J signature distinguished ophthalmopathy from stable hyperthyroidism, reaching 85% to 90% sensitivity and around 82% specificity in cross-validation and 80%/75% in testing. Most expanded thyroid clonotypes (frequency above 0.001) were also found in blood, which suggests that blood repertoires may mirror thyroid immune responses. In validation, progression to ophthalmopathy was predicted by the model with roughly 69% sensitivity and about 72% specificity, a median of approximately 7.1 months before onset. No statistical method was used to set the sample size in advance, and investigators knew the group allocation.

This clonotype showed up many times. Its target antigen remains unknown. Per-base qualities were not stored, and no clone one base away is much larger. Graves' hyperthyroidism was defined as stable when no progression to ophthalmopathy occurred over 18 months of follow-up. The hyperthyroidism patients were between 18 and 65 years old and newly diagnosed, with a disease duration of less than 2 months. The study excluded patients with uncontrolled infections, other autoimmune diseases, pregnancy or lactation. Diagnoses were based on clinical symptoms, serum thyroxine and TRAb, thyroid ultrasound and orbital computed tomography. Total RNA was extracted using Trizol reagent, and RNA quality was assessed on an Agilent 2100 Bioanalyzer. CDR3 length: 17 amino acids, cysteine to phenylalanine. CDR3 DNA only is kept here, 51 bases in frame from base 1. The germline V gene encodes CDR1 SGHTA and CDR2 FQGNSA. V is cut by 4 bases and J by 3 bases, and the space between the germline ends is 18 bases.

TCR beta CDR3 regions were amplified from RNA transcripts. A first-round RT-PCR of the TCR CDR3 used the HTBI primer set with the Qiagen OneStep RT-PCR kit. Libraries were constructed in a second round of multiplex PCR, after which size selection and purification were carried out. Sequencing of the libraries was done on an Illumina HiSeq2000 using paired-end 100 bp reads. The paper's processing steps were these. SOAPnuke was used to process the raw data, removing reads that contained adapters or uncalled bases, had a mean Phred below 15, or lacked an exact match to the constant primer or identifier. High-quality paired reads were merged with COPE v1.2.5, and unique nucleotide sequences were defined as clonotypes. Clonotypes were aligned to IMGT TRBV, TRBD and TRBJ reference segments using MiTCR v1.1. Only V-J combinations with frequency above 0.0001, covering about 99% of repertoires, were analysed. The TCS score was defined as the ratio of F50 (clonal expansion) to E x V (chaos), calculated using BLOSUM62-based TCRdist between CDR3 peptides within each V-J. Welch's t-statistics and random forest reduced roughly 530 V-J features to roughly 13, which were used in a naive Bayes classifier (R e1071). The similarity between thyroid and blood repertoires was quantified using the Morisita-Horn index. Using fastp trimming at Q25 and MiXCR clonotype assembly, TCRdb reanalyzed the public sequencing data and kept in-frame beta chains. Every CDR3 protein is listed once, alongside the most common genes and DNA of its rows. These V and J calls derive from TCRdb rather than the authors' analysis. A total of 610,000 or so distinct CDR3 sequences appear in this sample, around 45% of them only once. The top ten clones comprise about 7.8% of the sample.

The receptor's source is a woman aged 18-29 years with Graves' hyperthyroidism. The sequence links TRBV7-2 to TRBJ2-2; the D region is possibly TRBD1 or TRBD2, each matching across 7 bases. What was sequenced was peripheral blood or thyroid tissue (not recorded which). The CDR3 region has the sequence CASSSRGRARDTGELFF. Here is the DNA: TGTGCCAGCAGCTCCAGGGGGAGGGCCCGCGACACCGGGGAGCTGTTTTTT.